Presented here are 22 T cell receptor beta chains from one specimen sequenced in a study of blood T cell repertoires in COVID-19. The repertoire was sequenced with immunoSEQ multiplex PCR; TCRdb's copy has only in-frame clones and lacks some. The table shows 65,000 to 90,000 clones, with around 83% occurring only once. Sequencing was done on a sample of peripheral blood. The receptors stem from an older woman with acute or convalescent COVID-19.

This rearrangement joins TRBV11-2 to TRBJ2-2, with 7 bases identical to TRBD2. Germline V gives CDR1 SGHAT, CDR2 FQNNGV. Trimming cost V 6 bases and J 6 bases; bases outside gene matches: 4. This CDR3 is 13 amino acids long. CDR3 DNA: TGTGCCAGCAGGGCAGGGAGGGCCGGGGAGCTGTTTTTT. As protein: CASRAGRAGELFF.

V usage is TRBV6-1 and J usage is TRBJ2-3; D is ambiguous. There are 14 residues in the CDR3. Germline V gives CDR1 MNHNS, CDR2 SASEGT. Trimming left V 3 bases short and J 0 bases short, with 7 bases between. Here the CDR3 reads CASSDLSSTDTQYF. In DNA, the CDR3 is TGTGCCAGCAGTGATTTGAGTAGCACAGATACGCAGTATTTT.

This chain joins TRBV25-1 and TRBJ2-3, with 8 bases fitting TRBD2. Germline values: CDR1 MGHDK, CDR2 SYGVNS. V shed 3 bases, J shed 1 base, and the junction held 3 bases outside the gene matches. This CDR3 has 15 amino acids. CDR3 protein: CASSDPGGGTDTQYF. CDR3 nucleotides: TGTGCCAGCAGTGATCCGGGGGGGGGCACAGATACGCAGTATTTT.

This clone appeared a few times. This chain uses TRBV19 with TRBJ1-5; D is uncertain. The germline gives CDR1 LNHDA, CDR2 SQIVND (reference sequence). CDR3 length: 12 residues. Trimming took 7 bases from V and 2 from J, leaving 6 bases between them. The CDR3: CASITGNQPQHF. The CDR3 DNA sequence: TGTGCCAGTATCACGGGCAATCAGCCCCAGCATTTT. Filled out from reference TRBV19 and TRBJ1-5, the complete variable domain reads DGGITQSPKYLFRKEGQNVTLSCEQNLNHDAMYWYRQDPGQGLRLIYYSQIVNDFQKGDIAEGYSVSREKKESFPLTVTSAQKNPTAFYLCASITGNQPQHFGDGTRLSIL.

The chain uses TRBV2 and TRBJ2-3; 11 bases fit TRBD2. V lost 6 bases to trimming and J lost 1 base; unmatched junction nucleotides: 3. The germline CDR1 and CDR2 sequences are SNHLY and FYNNEI. The CDR3 covers 15 residues. The CDR3 coding sequence is TGTGCCAGCAGGGATAGCGGGGGGGGCACAGATACGCAGTATTTT. This translates into CASRDSGGGTDTQYF.

This sequence joins TRBV6-5 and TRBJ2-1; 8 positions agree with TRBD2. Germline values: CDR1 MNHEY, CDR2 SVGAGI. V lost 7 bases, J lost 5 bases, and 10 bases stayed unmatched. The CDR3 sequence is 15 residues long. CDR3 coding DNA: TGTGCCAGCAACGCACGGGGGGGCCTGAACAATGAGCAGTTCTTC. It translates to CASNARGGLNNEQFF.

The chain has TRBV7-7 and TRBJ2-5; 9 positions agree with TRBD1. This CDR3 region has 19 residues. The V gene's germline CDR1 is SSHAT and CDR2 FNYEAQ (reference sequence). The J segment lost 1 base and the V segment lost 0 bases, leaving 12 bases of the junction unmatched. CDR3 sequence: CASSLAYSLTGGTQETQYF. The DNA of the CDR3 is TGTGCCAGCAGCTTAGCGTATAGTTTGACAGGGGGGACCCAAGAGACCCAGTACTTC.

CDR3 nucleotides: TGTGCCAGCACCTTTGGACAGGGGATAACTAACTATGGCTACACCTTC. It is translated as CASTFGQGITNYGYTF. J is TRBJ1-2 and V is TRBV5-4, with 9 bases aligning to TRBD1. The CDR3 is 16 amino acids. CDR1 is SGHNT and CDR2 is YYREEE in the germline V gene (reference sequence). V was pared by 6 bases and J by 0 bases, with 9 bases of the junction left unmatched.

This clone was detected only once. The CDR3 region has the DNA TGTGCCAGCAGGCGCGACATGGGCCCGCAGTATTTT. It is translated as CASRRDMGPQYF. This chain joins TRBV7-3 and TRBJ2-3; D unclear. The CDR3 spans 12 residues. Germline-derived CDR1 and CDR2 are SGHTA and FQGTGA. V dropped 6 bases and J dropped 10 bases, with 14 bases sitting between them.

The V call is TRBV6-5, the J call TRBJ1-2; 9 bases agree with TRBD1. The germline V gene has CDR1 MNHEY and CDR2 SVGAGI. Germline trimming cut 6 bases from V and 6 bases from J; bases unmatched to any gene: 8. The CDR3 sequence is 14 residues long. The CDR3 region is CASRSYRGPDGYTF. The CDR3 coding sequence is TGTGCCAGCAGATCCTACAGGGGGCCGGATGGCTACACCTTC.

The V and J genes are TRBV19 and TRBJ1-1, with 11 bases fitting TRBD1. Germline CDR1 and CDR2: LNHDA and SQIVND (reference sequence). With 7 bases clipped from V and 1 base from J, the junction kept 5 bases outside the gene matches. CDR3 length: 15 residues. The DNA of the CDR3 is TGTGCCAGTATCCTCGGACAGGGGGCGAACACTGAAGCTTTCTTT. This codes for CASILGQGANTEAFF. The full variable domain, with the rest looked up from reference TRBV19 and TRBJ1-1, is DGGITQSPKYLFRKEGQNVTLSCEQNLNHDAMYWYRQDPGQGLRLIYYSQIVNDFQKGDIAEGYSVSREKKESFPLTVTSAQKNPTAFYLCASILGQGANTEAFFGQGTRLTVV.

The CDR3 is CASSVSTAGGAYNEQFF. CDR3 coding DNA: TGCGCCAGCAGTGTGTCTACGGCGGGGGGGGCCTACAATGAGCAGTTCTTC. The chain recombines TRBV10-1 with TRBJ2-1; 9 bases align to TRBD2. This CDR3 region has 17 residues. With 4 bases clipped from V and 2 bases from J, the junction kept 9 bases outside the gene matches. In germline, CDR1 is WNHNN, CDR2 SYGVQD (reference sequence).

The CDR3 nucleotides are TGTGCCAGCAGGGAGACAGGGGGCCGGGAGGGGCCCCAGCATTTT. Amino acid sequence: CASRETGGREGPQHF. The chain couples TRBV6-5 to TRBJ1-5, with 10 bases matching TRBD1. Trimming cost V 6 bases and J 9 bases; bases outside gene matches: 11. The CDR3 has 15 residues. Germline values: CDR1 MNHEY, CDR2 SVGAGI.

The CDR3 sequence: CASSSSTGGDYGYTF. The DNA for the CDR3 is TGCGCCAGCAGCAGTTCGACAGGGGGCGACTATGGCTACACCTTC. The chain employs TRBV5-1 and TRBJ1-2, with TRBD1 identical over 10 bases. The CDR3 spans 15 residues. Germline-derived CDR1 and CDR2 are SGHRS and YFSETQ. J gave up 3 bases and V 4 bases, and 6 bases lay outside the gene matches. Complete variable domain (other parts from reference TRBV5-1 and TRBJ1-2): KAGVTQTPRYLIKTRGQQVTLSCSPISGHRSVSWYQQTPGQGLQFLFEYFSETQRNKGNFPGRFSGRQFSNSRSEMNVSTLELGDSALYLCASSSSTGGDYGYTFGSGTRLTVV.

The CDR3 DNA follows: TGTGCCAGCAGCTTAGTTACAGATGACTATGGCTACACCTTC. It specifies CASSLVTDDYGYTF. The V and J genes are TRBV7-2 and TRBJ1-2; D ambiguous. The CDR3 contains 14 residues. V dropped 1 base and J dropped 3 bases, with 9 bases sitting between them. Germline V gives CDR1 SGHTA, CDR2 FQGNSA.

This clone has a handful of counts. The chain links TRBV19 to TRBJ1-1; 7 bases agree with TRBD1. The CDR3 covers 14 residues. The J segment lost 4 bases and the V segment lost 3 bases, leaving 5 bases of the junction unmatched. Looked up from germline, CDR1 is LNHDA and CDR2 is SQIVND (reference sequence). CDR3 DNA: TGTGCCAGTAGTATTTCGGGACAGATCACTGAAGCTTTCTTT. It translates to CASSISGQITEAFF.

This chain uses TRBV7-3 with TRBJ1-5; D is perhaps TRBD1 (6 bases). Per germline, CDR1 SGHTA and CDR2 FQGTGA. V was clipped by 5 bases and J by 7 bases, with 12 bases between them. The CDR3 consists of 13 residues. The CDR3 protein is CASSPGVGQPQHF. The CDR3 DNA reads TGTGCCAGCAGCCCAGGGGTAGGGCAGCCCCAGCATTTT.

This clone was observed a single time. The genes are TRBV4-2 and TRBJ2-1; possibly TRBD2 for D (5 bases). The V gene's germline CDR1 is LGHNA and CDR2 YNFKEQ. This CDR3 region has 15 residues. V lost 0 bases and J lost 6, with 12 bases in between. The DNA for the CDR3 is TGTGCCAGCAGCCAAGAAGCAGCCGGGGTCAATGAGCAGTTCTTC. Amino acids: CASSQEAAGVNEQFF.

The chain has TRBV5-4 and TRBJ1-2, with D uncertain. V was clipped by 0 bases and J by 6 bases, with 21 bases between them. CDR1 SGHNT and CDR2 YYREEE come from the germline V gene (reference sequence). This CDR3 spans 17 amino acids. Here the CDR3 DNA reads TGTGCCAGCAGCTTGGCCCCATCAAGATATCGCAGCGATGGCTACACCTTC. It encodes CASSLAPSRYRSDGYTF.

V gene TRBV18 combines with J gene TRBJ1-3, with 9 bases fitting TRBD1. The CDR3 runs to 15 residues. In germline, CDR1 is KGHSH, CDR2 LQKENI. V dropped 3 bases and J dropped 5; count of bases not matched to a gene: 5. In DNA, the CDR3 is TGTGCCAGCTCACCGACGGGGACAGGGCGAAACACCATATATTTT. Translated: CASSPTGTGRNTIYF.

This chain joins TRBV9 and TRBJ2-1; TRBD2 matches 10 bases. The trim removed 0 bases at V and 6 bases at J, leaving 12 bases unmatched. From germline, CDR1 is SGDLS and CDR2 YYNGEE. The CDR3 totals 18 residues. CDR3 DNA: TGTGCCAGCAGCGTAGGGCTAGCGGGGGACGTTTCGGTCAATGAGCAGTTCTTC. Its translation: CASSVGLAGDVSVNEQFF.

The chain uses TRBV5-6 and TRBJ2-7; TRBD2 might be the D (6 bases). CDR3 length equals 15 residues. V was pared by 0 bases and J by 2 bases, with 12 bases between. The germline V gene encodes CDR1 SGHDT and CDR2 YYEEEE. DNA for the CDR3: TGTGCCAGCAGCTTGGGCGGGGCGATAACCTACGAGCAGTACTTC. Its protein product is CASSLGGAITYEQYF.